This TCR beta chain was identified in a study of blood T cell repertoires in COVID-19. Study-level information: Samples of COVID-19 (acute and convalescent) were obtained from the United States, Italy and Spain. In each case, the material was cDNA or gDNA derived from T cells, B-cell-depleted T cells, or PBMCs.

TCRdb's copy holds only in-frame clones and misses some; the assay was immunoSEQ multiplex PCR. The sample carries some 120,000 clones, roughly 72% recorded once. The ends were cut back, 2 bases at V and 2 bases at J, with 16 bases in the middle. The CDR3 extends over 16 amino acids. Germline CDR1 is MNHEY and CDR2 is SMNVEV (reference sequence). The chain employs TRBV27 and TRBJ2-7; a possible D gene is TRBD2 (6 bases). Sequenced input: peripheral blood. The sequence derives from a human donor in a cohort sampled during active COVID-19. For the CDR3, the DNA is TGTGCCAGCAGTTTAGGGGTCCCCGCGGGGACCTACGAGCAGTACTTC. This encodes CASSLGVPAGTYEQYF.